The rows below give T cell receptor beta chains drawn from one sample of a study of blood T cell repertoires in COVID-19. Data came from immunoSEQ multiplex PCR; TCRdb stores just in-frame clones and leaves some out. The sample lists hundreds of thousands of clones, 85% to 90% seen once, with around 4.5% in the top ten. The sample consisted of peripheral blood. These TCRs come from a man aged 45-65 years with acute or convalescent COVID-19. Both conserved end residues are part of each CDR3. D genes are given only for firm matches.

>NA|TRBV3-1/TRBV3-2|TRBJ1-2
TGTGCCAGCAGCCAAGACAGGATCCTTGGCTACACCTTC
CASSQDRILGYTF
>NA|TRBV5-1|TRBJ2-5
TGCGCCAGCAGCGTGACTAGTCAAGAGACCCAGTACTTC
CASSVTSQETQYF
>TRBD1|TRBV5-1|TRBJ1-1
TGCGCCAGCAGCTTGAATTCGGCAGGGGGCCCCGGGGAAGCTTTCTTT
CASSLNSAGGPGEAFF
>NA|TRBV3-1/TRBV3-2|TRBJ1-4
TGTGCCAGCAGCCGAGAGATGAGTGCAACTAATGAAAAACTGTTTTTT
CASSREMSATNEKLFF
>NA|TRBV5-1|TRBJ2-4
TGCGCCCGATCGGGGCGGGGTGACTTGGACATTCAGTACTTC
CARSGRGDLDIQYF
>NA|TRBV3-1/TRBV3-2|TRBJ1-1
TGTGCCAGCAGCACCCGGACACCCACTGAAGCTTTCTTT
CASSTRTPTEAFF
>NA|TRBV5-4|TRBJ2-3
TGTGCCAGCGGTCGGGGGAAGGATACGCAGTATTTT
CASGRGKDTQYF
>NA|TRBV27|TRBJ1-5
TGTGCCAGCAGCAGACAGGGCAATCAGCCCCAGCATTTT
CASSRQGNQPQHF
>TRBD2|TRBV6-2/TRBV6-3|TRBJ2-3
TGTGCCAGCAGTTTCTGGTGGACTAGCGGGGGCCCCGGTGAAACAGATACGCAGTATTTT
CASSFWWTSGGPGETDTQYF
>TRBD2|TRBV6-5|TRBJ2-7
TGTGCCAGCAGCCTCCGGGAGGGTGGGGAGCAGTACTTC
CASSLREGGEQYF